This T cell receptor (beta chain) came from a study of blood T cell repertoires in COVID-19. Study background: Sites in the United States, Italy and Spain provided acute and convalescent COVID-19 samples. The analysed material was cDNA or gDNA that came from T cells, B-cell-depleted T cells, or PBMCs.

Trimming took off 4 bases at V and 2 bases at J, with 8 bases between the two ends. There are 12 residues in the CDR3. The V gene's germline CDR1 is GTSNPN and CDR2 SVGIG (reference sequence). The data were produced by immunoSEQ multiplex PCR, yet TCRdb's version contains in-frame clones alone and is incomplete. The table has a few hundred thousand clones, less than 90% seen once; the top ten hold 6.2%. This TCR derives from a man aged 60 to 69 with acute or convalescent COVID-19. The specimen sequenced was peripheral blood. The rearrangement uses TRBV30 and TRBJ1-2; tentative D call: TRBD1 (6 bases). CDR3 amino acids: CAWNDRNYGYTF. CDR3 coding DNA: TGTGCCTGGAACGACAGGAACTATGGCTACACCTTC.